The 27 T cell receptor beta chains presented below share a single source sample, sequenced in a study of OX40 agonist ivuxolimab in advanced cancers. Sequencing used immunoSEQ multiplex PCR; TCRdb keeps in-frame clones, though not all of them. In the table there are tens of thousands of clones, approximately 94% of which are singletons. This sample comprised CD4+ or CD8+ T cells sorted from blood, obtained in a trial of the OX40 agonist ivuxolimab. The receptor source for this set is an adult with an advanced solid tumor such as melanoma, head and neck, liver or kidney cancer.

The chain carries TRBV5-1 and TRBJ2-7, with D unclear. Trimming pared 0 bases from V and 3 bases from J, leaving 4 bases between. Germline CDR1 and CDR2: SGHRS and YFSETQ. CDR3 length: 12 residues. CDR3: CASSLDNYEQYF. CDR3 DNA sequence: TGCGCCAGCAGCTTGGACAACTACGAGCAGTACTTC.

The chain is built from TRBV11-2 and TRBJ2-1; 8 bases are a match to TRBD1. The CDR3 consists of 15 residues. The germline V gene encodes CDR1 SGHAT and CDR2 FQNNGV. Germline trimming cut 4 bases from V and 5 bases from J; bases unmatched to any gene: 7. The CDR3, as DNA: TGTGCCAGCAGCTCAGACAGGGGACCCCACAATGAGCAGTTCTTC. Translation gives CASSSDRGPHNEQFF.

The chain employs TRBV27 and TRBJ1-2, with TRBD1 matching 8 bases. The germline V gene encodes CDR1 MNHEY and CDR2 SMNVEV (reference sequence). This CDR3 has 15 residues. V gave up 1 base and J gave up 5 bases; unmatched junction bases: 6. This CDR3 reads CASSLLTGGGYGYTF. Here the CDR3 DNA reads TGTGCCAGCAGTTTATTAACAGGGGGAGGGTATGGCTACACCTTC.

The V call is TRBV7-9, the J call TRBJ2-5, with 9 bases matching TRBD1. The junction had 5 bases not matched to a gene; V was cut back by 5 bases and J by 4 bases. This CDR3 has 14 residues. The germline V gene encodes CDR1 SEHNR and CDR2 FQNEAQ (reference sequence). CDR3 sequence reads: CASSALQGAETQYF. CDR3 coding DNA: TGTGCCAGCAGCGCATTACAGGGGGCAGAGACCCAGTACTTC.

The chain recombines TRBV6-5 with TRBJ2-1, with D perhaps TRBD1 (7 bases). Germline CDR1 MNHEY, CDR2 SVGAGI. The CDR3 totals 14 residues. Trimming took off 2 bases at V and 5 bases at J, with 10 bases between the two ends. The CDR3 loop is CASSYIRGDNEQFF. In DNA form, the CDR3 reads TGTGCCAGCAGTTACATCAGGGGGGACAATGAGCAGTTCTTC.

This clone was detected only once. The gene calls are TRBV13 and TRBJ2-3; D is undetermined. The V and J ends lost 1 base and 0 bases respectively, with 2 bases between them. The CDR3 runs to 13 residues. Germline CDR1 PRHDT, CDR2 FYEKMQ (reference sequence). This chain's CDR3 is CASSLESTDTQYF. The CDR3 bases are TGTGCCAGCAGCTTAGAAAGCACAGATACGCAGTATTTT.

This sequence joins TRBV9 and TRBJ1-6, with TRBD1 as a possible D gene (6 bases). Germline CDR1 is SGDLS and CDR2 is YYNGEE. V lost 4 bases and J lost 7, with 9 bases in between. The length of the CDR3 is 13 residues. The CDR3 loop is CASSRQENSPLHF. Written as DNA, the CDR3 is TGTGCCAGCAGCAGACAGGAAAATTCACCCCTCCACTTT.

This chain uses TRBV27 with TRBJ2-7; D possibly corresponds to TRBD2 (6 bases). Germline V lookup: CDR1 MNHEY, CDR2 SMNVEV (reference sequence). There are 14 residues in the CDR3. V was pared by 6 bases and J by 0 bases, with 12 bases between. The CDR3 coding sequence is TGTGCCAGCAGCCCCCGGGGGACCTCCTACGAGCAGTACTTC. Translating gives CASSPRGTSYEQYF.

This rearrangement joins TRBV10-2 to TRBJ1-4; possible D gene TRBD1, 5 bases. The CDR3 contains 14 residues. Between the trimmed V and J ends, which lost 4 bases and 16 bases, there was a span of 22 bases. Per germline, CDR1 WSHSY and CDR2 SAAADI. CDR3 protein: CASSAAGPQEKAFF. In nucleotides, the CDR3 is TGCGCCAGCAGTGCGGCGGGGCCCCAGGAAAAGGCGTTTTTT.

The genes are TRBV9 and TRBJ2-3, with 11 nucleotides matching TRBD2. This CDR3 has 18 amino acids. V gave up 3 bases and J gave up 4 bases; unmatched junction bases: 13. The germline V gene encodes CDR1 SGDLS and CDR2 YYNGEE. The CDR3 nucleotides read TGTGCCAGCAGCGCCCCTACGGGACTAGCGGAACAACCAGATACGCAGTATTTT. Its translation: CASSAPTGLAEQPDTQYF.

V gene TRBV28 combines with J gene TRBJ1-4; no definite D call. Germline CDR1 is MDHEN and CDR2 is SYDVKM. The CDR3 spans 14 residues. Trimming pared 8 bases from V and 3 bases from J, leaving 13 bases between. CDR3 DNA: TGTGCCAGCGGCCCTTCTTGGGCTAATGAAAAACTGTTTTTT. The encoded protein is CASGPSWANEKLFF.

This clone was counted once. The chain combines TRBV15 with TRBJ2-3; TRBD2 matches 8 bases. This CDR3 spans 16 amino acids. Germline V gene sequence: CDR1 LNHNV, CDR2 YYDKDF (reference sequence). Trimming cost V 5 bases and J 5 bases; bases outside gene matches: 12. The CDR3 sequence is CATSSRPGLGVDTQYF. Here the CDR3 DNA reads TGTGCCACCAGCTCCCGTCCGGGACTAGGGGTAGATACGCAGTATTTT.

The V call is TRBV7-9, the J call TRBJ2-3; D gene ambiguous. Trimming cost V 3 bases and J 3 bases, with 13 bases left between them. The CDR3 runs to 15 residues. Germline V gene data show CDR1 as SEHNR and CDR2 as FQNEAQ (reference sequence). As DNA, the CDR3 is TGTGCCAGCAGCTTTCGGACCACAAAGACAGATACGCAGTATTTT. This codes for CASSFRTTKTDTQYF.

The V and J genes are TRBV6-5 and TRBJ2-1; D is perhaps TRBD1 (5 bases). Germline loops: CDR1 MNHEY, CDR2 SVGAGI. The CDR3 extends over 14 amino acids. The germline V and J ends were trimmed by 0 bases and 5 bases, with 8 bases remaining between them. CDR3 coding DNA: TGTGCCAGCAGTTACTCAGGGGCGAACAATGAGCAGTTCTTC. Encoded protein: CASSYSGANNEQFF.

The V call is TRBV9, the J call TRBJ2-7, with D unresolved. CDR1 and CDR2 from the germline V gene are SGDLS and YYNGEE. The CDR3 sequence is 12 residues long. V lost 4 bases, J lost 2 bases, and 7 bases lay in between. In nucleotides, the CDR3 is TGTGCCAGCAGCCTCACCCCCTACGAGCAGTACTTC. It yields the protein CASSLTPYEQYF.

V and J are TRBV5-4 and TRBJ1-1; D remains ambiguous. Per germline, CDR1 SGHNT and CDR2 YYREEE (reference sequence). The CDR3 is 15 amino acids. V lost 4 bases and J lost 0, with 13 bases in between. Here the CDR3 reads CASSAPLGMNTEAFF. The DNA for the CDR3 is TGTGCCAGCAGCGCCCCCTTGGGGATGAACACTGAAGCTTTCTTT.

The chain employs TRBV27 and TRBJ2-5; 7 nucleotides line up with TRBD2. V lost 5 bases, J lost 5 bases, and 8 bases stayed unmatched. The CDR3 extends over 14 amino acids. CDR1 MNHEY and CDR2 SMNVEV come from the germline V gene (reference sequence). CDR3 bases: TGTGCCAGCAGTGTACTGGGACTAAGTGAGACCCAGTACTTC. This translates into CASSVLGLSETQYF.

The gene calls are TRBV4-1 and TRBJ1-2; perhaps TRBD1 as D (6 bases). This CDR3 contains 15 residues. CDR1 is MGHRA and CDR2 is YSYEKL in the germline V gene. The V and J ends lost 2 bases and 5 bases respectively, with 15 bases between them. CDR3: CASSQPTGRGYGYTF. The CDR3 DNA follows: TGCGCCAGCAGCCAACCCACAGGGCGTGGGTATGGCTACACCTTC.

This CDR3 is CASSQDLGTGVRAKNIQYF. The CDR3 nucleotides are TGCGCCAGCAGCCAAGATCTGGGGACTGGGGTGAGGGCCAAAAACATTCAGTACTTC. This chain links TRBV4-1 with TRBJ2-4, with D perhaps TRBD2 (6 bases). Trimming cost V 0 bases and J 1 base, with 19 bases left between them. The CDR3 spans 19 residues. The germline V gene encodes CDR1 MGHRA and CDR2 YSYEKL.

This sequence joins TRBV6-5 and TRBJ2-5, with a weak D call TRBD1 (5 bases). From germline, CDR1 is MNHEY and CDR2 SVGAGI. The V and J ends lost 4 bases and 5 bases respectively, with 14 bases between them. CDR3 size: 14 residues. The CDR3 sequence is CASSSWKGLETQYF. The CDR3 region has the DNA TGTGCCAGCAGTTCCTGGAAGGGGCTGGAGACCCAGTACTTC.

A single count supports this clone. The rearrangement joins TRBV11-2 to TRBJ1-3, with D possibly being TRBD1 (6 bases). CDR1 is SGHAT, CDR2 FQNNGV, per germline. Trimming left V 5 bases short and J 0 bases short, with 17 bases between. The CDR3 runs to 17 residues. The CDR3 coding sequence is TGTGCCAGCAGCAGACCGACAGGCCCGAGCTCTGGAAACACCATATATTTT. Amino acids: CASSRPTGPSSGNTIYF.

The chain combines TRBV28 with TRBJ1-5; D not certain. The V and J ends lost 3 bases and 6 bases respectively, with 6 bases between them. Germline CDR1 reads MDHEN; CDR2 reads SYDVKM. The length of the CDR3 is 12 residues. Written as DNA, the CDR3 is TGTGCCAGCAGTTTTCGGGGTCAGCCCCAGCATTTT. Protein product: CASSFRGQPQHF.

The V and J genes are TRBV19 and TRBJ1-2; D unresolved. From germline, CDR1 is LNHDA and CDR2 SQIVND (reference sequence). V gave up 1 base and J gave up 4 bases, with 7 bases separating them. CDR3 length equals 13 residues. CDR3: CASSIVGSYGYTF. DNA of the CDR3: TGTGCCAGTAGTATAGTGGGGAGCTATGGCTACACCTTC. The whole variable domain, filled in from reference TRBV19 and TRBJ1-2, reads DGGITQSPKYLFRKEGQNVTLSCEQNLNHDAMYWYRQDPGQGLRLIYYSQIVNDFQKGDIAEGYSVSREKKESFPLTVTSAQKNPTAFYLCASSIVGSYGYTFGSGTRLTVV.

V usage is TRBV6-5 and J usage is TRBJ2-7; TRBD1 matches at 7 bases. Germline CDR1 is MNHEY and CDR2 is SVGAGI. With 5 bases clipped from V and 0 bases from J, the junction kept 7 bases outside the gene matches. The CDR3 contains 15 residues. CDR3 sequence reads: CASSPLTGSSYEQYF. CDR3 sequence (DNA): TGTGCCAGCAGTCCCCTGACAGGGAGCTCCTACGAGCAGTACTTC.

The CDR3 DNA sequence: TGTGCCAGCAGCACCCGCCGGACAGTGATGAACACTGAAGCTTTCTTT. This gives the protein CASSTRRTVMNTEAFF. The chain couples TRBV7-2 to TRBJ1-1; weak D call: TRBD1 (6 bases). V was trimmed by 5 bases and J by 0 bases, leaving 16 bases between them. The CDR3 length is 16 residues. CDR1 is SGHTA and CDR2 is FQGNSA in the germline V gene.

This clone was seen a single time. This sequence joins TRBV4-2 and TRBJ1-4; TRBD1 might be the D (6 bases). The CDR3 is 15 amino acids. Germline CDR1 LGHNA, CDR2 YNFKEQ. Trimming pared 1 base from V and 14 bases from J, leaving 20 bases between. The CDR3 coding sequence is TGTGCCAGCAGCCAAGTGAGCTCGGACAGTGTGACGCTGTTTTTT. Protein product: CASSQVSSDSVTLFF.

This sequence joins TRBV28 and TRBJ1-1, with a weak D call TRBD1 (6 bases). Trimming pared 6 bases from V and 7 bases from J, leaving 12 bases between. CDR1 and CDR2 (germline): MDHEN, SYDVKM. This CDR3 comprises 12 residues. The CDR3 protein is CASRVGQIEAFF. In nucleotides, the CDR3 is TGTGCCAGCAGGGTCGGACAGATTGAAGCTTTCTTT.